One and the same sample provided the 2 T cell receptor beta chains below, sequenced in a study of T cells in Graves' hyperthyroidism and ophthalmopathy. The TCR beta CDR3 regions underwent amplification using RNA transcripts as the source. Researchers ran a first-round RT-PCR on the TCR CDR3 using the HTBI primer set. TCRdb passed the multiplex PCR reads through MiXCR, listing each CDR3 protein once. The table lists 400,000 to 550,000 distinct CDR3 sequences, about 24% of them singletons. The source material was blood. Receptor source: a woman aged 25 to 45 with Graves' ophthalmopathy.

This CDR3 reads CASSYGTGVAYEQYF. The CDR3 region has the DNA TGTGCCAGCAGTTACGGGACAGGGGTTGCCTACGAGCAGTACTTC. The chain recombines TRBV6-5 with TRBJ2-7, with TRBD1 identical over 10 bases. CDR3 length: 15 amino acids. Per the germline V gene, CDR1 is MNHEY and CDR2 is SVGAGI. The junction had 3 bases not matched to a gene; V was cut back by 2 bases and J by 2 bases.

This clonotype has at least ten counts. The V and J genes are TRBV20-1 and TRBJ2-7; D could derive from TRBD1 or TRBD2 (5 bases each). There are 21 residues in the CDR3. The germline gives CDR1 DFQATT, CDR2 SNEGSKA (reference sequence). Between the trimmed V and J ends, which lost 6 bases and 0 bases, there was a span of 36 bases. CDR3 nucleotide sequence: TGCAGTGCCACGCCCAACCTTGATTACCGGGACGCCTCCCTCAACTCCTACGAGCAGTACTTC. It encodes CSATPNLDYRDASLNSYEQYF.